The T cell receptor (beta chain) described here comes from a study of blood T cell repertoires in COVID-19. Trimming took off 3 bases at V and 4 bases at J, with 9 bases between the two ends. The CDR3 covers 14 residues. Germline V gene lookup returns CDR1 LNHDA and CDR2 SQIVND (reference sequence). As handled by the study authors: Estimation of nucleated cell counts relied on the amplification of reference gene primers. The data were produced by immunoSEQ multiplex PCR, yet TCRdb's version contains in-frame clones alone and is incomplete. Clone size and V and J calls were adopted from that table, with D and trimming inferred from the DNA. The repertoire has some 270,000 clones, 86% of them found once; the top ten carry approximately 6%.

This chain links TRBV19 with TRBJ2-2, with D tentatively TRBD2 (5 bases). This receptor was taken from a woman over 75 with COVID-19, enrolled during active disease. The specimen sequenced was peripheral blood. The CDR3 DNA reads TGTGCCAGTAGTATTTCCGGGATCACCGGGGAGCTGTTTTTT. It translates to CASSISGITGELFF.